This T cell receptor (beta chain) was captured in a study of regulatory T cells in long-lasting Graves disease. Study observations and caveats: Persistent Graves' patients showed reduced TCR diversity versus newly diagnosed patients. When disease was persistent, TRBV28, TRBJ1-2 and TRBJ2-5 were the favored segments.

This clonotype appeared many times. Its target is unknown. Through Arm-PCR of CDR3 regions and iRepertoire HTBI primers, TCR beta libraries were built. A single record per CDR3 protein comes from TCRdb applying MiXCR to the multiplex PCR reads. The table records around 470,000 distinct CDR3 sequences, 14% of them present only once. V gave up 0 bases and J gave up 1 base, with 7 bases separating them. The CDR3 totals 14 residues. CDR1 is SGHKS, CDR2 YYEKEE, per germline (reference sequence). As for time point: newly diagnosed GD, antithyroid drugs for less than 3 months. PBMC RNA was the source of the TCR library. The same sample was also studied in work on T cells in Graves' hyperthyroidism and ophthalmopathy.

This TCR came from a woman in her forties or fifties with Graves disease. The chain carries TRBV5-5 and TRBJ1-1; D is ambiguous. The specimen was peripheral blood mononuclear cells (PBMCs), collected at new diagnosis, from a patient treated with antithyroid drugs. The CDR3 DNA reads as TGTGCCAGCAGCTTGGGACCCTCGAACACTGAAGCTTTCTTT. This encodes CASSLGPSNTEAFF. The full variable domain, completed using reference TRBV5-5 and TRBJ1-1, is DAGVTQSPTHLIKTRGQQVTLRCSPISGHKSVSWYQQVLGQGPQFIFQYYEKEERGRGNFPDRFSARQFPNYSSELNVNALLLGDSALYLCASSLGPSNTEAFFGQGTRLTVV.